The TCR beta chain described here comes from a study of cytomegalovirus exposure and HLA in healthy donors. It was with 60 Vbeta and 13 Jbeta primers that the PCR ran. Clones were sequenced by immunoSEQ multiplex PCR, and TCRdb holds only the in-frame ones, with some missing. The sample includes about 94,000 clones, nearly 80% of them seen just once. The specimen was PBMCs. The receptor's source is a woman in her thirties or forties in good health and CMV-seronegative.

CDR3 nucleotides: TGTGCCAGCAGCCCGGTTCATGATTCACCCCTCCACTTT. This codes for CASSPVHDSPLHF. The chain uses TRBV5-4 and TRBJ1-6; no clear D gene. The CDR3 totals 13 residues. Trimming removed 4 bases from V and 8 bases from J, with 10 bases in between. Germline V gene lookup returns CDR1 SGHNT and CDR2 YYREEE (reference sequence).